The 5 T cell receptor beta chains below were found in one sample sequenced in a study of vaccination and CD4 T cells after COVID-19. The antigens for these receptors are not known. Treatment meaning: roughly 10-day PBMC culture with coronavirus spike peptide pools or control peptides (ViraFEST assay). The Oncomine TCR Beta short-read assay was applied to DNA of cultured CD4+ T cells. TCRdb re-called the PCR reads with MiXCR, one entry per CDR3 protein. The sample comprises 11,000 or so distinct CDR3 sequences, 76% of which are singletons, and around 26% rests with the top ten. Material for sequencing was CD4+ T cells from blood, cultured in vitro. Receptors were obtained from a human donor who had recovered from COVID-19.

The rearrangement uses TRBV25-1 and TRBJ2-3; D tentatively fits TRBD1 or TRBD2 (6 bases each). This CDR3 is built from 16 residues. Trimming removed 1 base at V and 4 bases at J, with 15 bases between. Germline V lookup: CDR1 MGHDK, CDR2 SYGVNS. The CDR3 loop reads CASSEWGASRADTQYF. Here the CDR3 DNA reads TGTGCCAGCAGTGAATGGGGGGCATCCAGGGCAGATACGCAGTATTTT.

This rearrangement joins TRBV19 to TRBJ1-5; TRBD1 matches 8 bases. Per the germline V gene, CDR1 is LNHDA and CDR2 is SQIVND (reference sequence). Unmatched junction bases numbered 16, after V lost 9 bases and J lost 6 bases. CDR3 size: 16 residues. Here the CDR3 reads CASLPNTRGPGQPQHF. The CDR3 DNA reads TGTGCCAGCCTACCAAACACCAGGGGGCCTGGTCAGCCCCAGCATTTT. Looking up the rest from reference TRBV19 and TRBJ1-5 gives the full variable domain: DGGITQSPKYLFRKEGQNVTLSCEQNLNHDAMYWYRQDPGQGLRLIYYSQIVNDFQKGDIAEGYSVSREKKESFPLTVTSAQKNPTAFYLCASLPNTRGPGQPQHFGDGTRLSIL.

J is TRBJ2-3 and V is TRBV7-9; TRBD2 agrees at 13 bases. This CDR3 is 17 amino acids long. Germline CDR1 is SEHNR and CDR2 is FQNEAQ (reference sequence). Trimming took 5 bases from V and 3 from J; bases not matched to a gene: 8. DNA for the CDR3: TGTGCCAGCAGCAAGAGGGGGACTAGCGGGATTACAGATACGCAGTATTTT. This translates into CASSKRGTSGITDTQYF. The full variable domain, rest sourced from reference TRBV7-9 and TRBJ2-3, is DTGVSQNPRHKITKRGQNVTFRCDPISEHNRLYWYRQTLGQGPEFLTYFQNEAQLEKSRLLSDRFSAERPKGSFSTLEIQRTEQGDSAMYLCASSKRGTSGITDTQYFGPGTRLTVL.

The V call is TRBV7-2, the J call TRBJ2-3; unclear D gene. The germline V and J ends were trimmed by 6 bases and 1 base, with 14 bases remaining between them. Germline V gene lookup returns CDR1 SGHTA and CDR2 FQGNSA. The CDR3 length is 15 residues. CDR3 sequence: CASSPNLQGTDTQYF. CDR3 bases: TGTGCCAGCAGTCCAAACTTGCAAGGCACAGATACGCAGTATTTT.

This chain connects TRBV5-4 to TRBJ2-1, with D perhaps matching TRBD2 (6 bases). This CDR3 is 13 amino acids long. The V gene lost 1 base and the J gene lost 6 bases, with 8 bases spanning the gap. CDR1 is SGHNT, CDR2 YYREEE, per germline (reference sequence). CDR3 DNA: TGTGCCAGCAGCTTGACTAGCCTCAATGAGCAGTTCTTC. Translated: CASSLTSLNEQFF.